The rows below give T cell receptor beta chains drawn from one sample of a study of blood T cell repertoires in COVID-19. Profiling relied on immunoSEQ multiplex PCR, and the TCRdb table lists in-frame clones only, not all of them. The table shows some 190,000 clones, with about four fifths occurring only once. The specimen was peripheral blood. Every receptor here comes from a middle-aged woman with COVID-19, enrolled during active disease. Each CDR3 is given without its conserved first and last residue.

>TRBV10-2|12|TRBJ2-5
ASISDPSVTPQY
>TRBV19|13|TRBJ1-4
ATIQIGGTNEKLF
>TRBV4-1|13|TRBJ2-5
ASTPTGAYQETQY
>TRBV6-5|11|TRBJ2-5
ASRRSFGETQY
>TRBV5-6|13|TRBJ2-3
ASSLRADYTDTQY
>TRBV18|11|TRBJ2-7
ASSPTGLYEQY
>TRBV6-5|13|TRBJ2-1
ASSYSRSRDNEQF
>TRBV2|20|TRBJ2-1
AGRGGGPRPGTSGRAYNEQF
>TRBV7-9|12|TRBJ1-2
ASSPTDRRDGYT
>TRBV30|12|TRBJ1-2
AWSTPGGAEGYT
>TRBV3-1/TRBV3-2|11|TRBJ1-1
ASSQAGIPEAF
>TRBV7-3|11|TRBJ2-1
ASSSKRGNEQF
>TRBV19|12|TRBJ1-3
ASSITSPGNTIY
>TRBV19|12|TRBJ1-1
ASSLTGMNTEAF
>TRBV7-2|13|TRBJ1-2
ASSLVQELNYGYT
>TRBV10-3|12|TRBJ1-1
AISPGTGRTEAF
>TRBV7-8|13|TRBJ2-2
ASSTDNTNTGELF
>TRBV27|9|TRBJ2-1
ASNSRGEQF
>TRBV27|11|TRBJ1-1
ASSFYTGTEAF
>TRBV5-1|13|TRBJ2-1
ASSFPSGSYNEQF
>TRBV27|10|TRBJ2-1
ASRTRVNEQF
>TRBV2|11|TRBJ2-5
ASSGGLGETQY
>TRBV19|14|TRBJ2-2
ASSGGGLAKTGELF
>TRBV6-2/TRBV6-3|12|TRBJ1-5
ASSSGQGNQPQH
>TRBV10-3|11|TRBJ1-6
AIMSSYNSPLH
>TRBV5-1|15|TRBJ2-6
ASSFGLQGSGANVLT
>TRBV6-6|13|TRBJ2-1
ASSYSRDYNNEQF
>TRBV24-1|15|TRBJ2-3
ATSPAGGFGNTDTQY
>TRBV5-6|12|TRBJ2-7
ASFLAGAVYEQY
>TRBV10-2|15|TRBJ2-6
ASRGRQGESGANVLT
>TRBV2|12|TRBJ2-2
ASRSGGAVGELF
>TRBV6-1|14|TRBJ1-5
ASSELSLPGNQPQH
>TRBV19|13|TRBJ1-3
ATTNSDRLGNTIY
>TRBV5-1|14|TRBJ2-1
ASSLSGGSAVFEQF
>TRBV6-2/TRBV6-3|15|TRBJ2-3
ASSYSTSGYNQDTQY
>TRBV9|13|TRBJ1-3
ASSTGQSSGNTIY
>TRBV28|12|TRBJ1-5
ASSWDSLNQPQH
>TRBV11-2|12|TRBJ2-7
ASSYSGSSYEQY
>TRBV27|12|TRBJ2-1
ASIRTSGNNEQF
>TRBV19|11|TRBJ1-5
ASSGDINQPQH
>TRBV11-3|12|TRBJ2-5
ASSTRGAKETQY
>TRBV9|13|TRBJ2-7
ASSVDGTSGREQY
>TRBV27|8|TRBJ1-1
ASSLIHPV
>TRBV6-6|11|TRBJ2-2
ASSPGTGAQLF
>TRBV6-1|14|TRBJ1-6
ASSEAGGRGDSPLH
>TRBV28|13|TRBJ1-2
ASSSHRALHYGYT
>TRBV7-2|14|TRBJ2-5
ASSLGASGGVETQY
>TRBV5-6|11|TRBJ2-4
ASSYTGTGGPN
>TRBV28|13|TRBJ1-2
ASSLTPGQKGGYT
>TRBV6-5|13|TRBJ2-3
ASSYLAGSTDTQY
>TRBV7-8|10|TRBJ2-5
ASSWGRETQY
>TRBV30|11|TRBJ1-1
AGLTALNTEAF
>TRBV13|12|TRBJ1-1
ASSFRGRDNEAF
>TRBV9|13|TRBJ2-2
ASSPADSNTGELF
>TRBV30|10|TRBJ1-4
AWTGTVEKLF